The 30 T cell receptor beta chains given below trace back to one sample, sequenced in a study of cytomegalovirus exposure and HLA in healthy donors. The primer mix had 60 Vbeta and 13 Jbeta primers. Assay: immunoSEQ multiplex PCR; the TCRdb copy retains only in-frame clones and omits some. Here the sample spans about 180,000 clones, over 70% being singletons. Sequenced input: PBMCs. Receptors originate from a man younger than 30 in good health and CMV-seronegative.

The genes are TRBV30 and TRBJ1-1; D call uncertain. The CDR3 covers 14 residues. CDR1 and CDR2 (germline): GTSNPN, SVGIG (reference sequence). Between the trimmed V and J ends, which lost 0 bases and 1 base, there was a span of 9 bases. CDR3 nucleotides: TGTGCCTGGAGTGTTGGTGGAGGGAACACTGAAGCTTTCTTT. Translated: CAWSVGGGNTEAFF.

This chain links TRBV6-5 with TRBJ2-2; TRBD1 might be the D (6 bases). The length of the CDR3 is 15 residues. V shed 2 bases and J shed 3 bases, with 10 bases lying between them. Germline CDR1 and CDR2: MNHEY and SVGAGI. CDR3 nucleotide sequence: TGTGCCAGCAGTTACCATCGACAGGACACCGGGGAGCTGTTTTTT. It translates to CASSYHRQDTGELFF.

This clone turned up a few times. The V call is TRBV6-5, the J call TRBJ1-1, with 9 bases aligning to TRBD1. Germline-derived CDR1 and CDR2 are MNHEY and SVGAGI. J was trimmed by 5 bases and V by 5 bases; bases with no gene match: 3. The CDR3 consists of 13 residues. The CDR3: CASSVDRGTEAFF. The CDR3 DNA sequence: TGTGCCAGCAGTGTGGACAGGGGAACTGAAGCTTTCTTT.

The chain has TRBV5-8 and TRBJ2-2, with D possibly being TRBD1 (6 bases). Germline V gene lookup returns CDR1 SGHTS and CDR2 YDEGEE. This CDR3 is 15 amino acids long. The V end lost 4 bases, the J end lost 3 bases, and 13 bases lay between the germline ends. In DNA, the CDR3 is TGTGCCAGCAGCCCACCTACAGGGTACACCGGGGAGCTGTTTTTT. Protein sequence: CASSPPTGYTGELFF.

V and J are TRBV11-2 and TRBJ2-5; D uncertain. This CDR3 comprises 14 residues. Germline V gene lookup returns CDR1 SGHAT and CDR2 FQNNGV. Trimming stripped 3 bases from V and 0 bases from J, with 8 bases between. The CDR3 reads CASSFSTNQETQYF. Written as DNA, the CDR3 is TGTGCCAGCAGCTTCTCGACAAACCAAGAGACCCAGTACTTC.

The chain has TRBV5-4 and TRBJ2-5; the D gene is possibly TRBD2 (6 bases). Germline CDR1 SGHNT, CDR2 YYREEE (reference sequence). Trimming removed 4 bases from V and 4 bases from J, with 14 bases in between. CDR3 length: 14 amino acids. This chain's CDR3 is CASSHRDGRETQYF. The CDR3 DNA reads TGTGCCAGCAGCCACCGGGACGGGAGAGAGACCCAGTACTTC.

This chain links TRBV11-3 with TRBJ2-5; 8 bases align to TRBD2. Germline CDR1 SGHNT, CDR2 YENEEA. CDR3 length: 14 residues. J lost 5 bases, V lost 0 bases, and 2 bases had no gene match. The CDR3 region is CASSLDSGKETQYF. DNA for the CDR3: TGTGCCAGCAGCTTAGATAGCGGGAAGGAGACCCAGTACTTC.

CDR3 nucleotides: TGTGCCAGCAGCCAACCTTGGGACAGCTACGAGCAGTACTTC. Protein product: CASSQPWDSYEQYF. V is TRBV7-8 and J is TRBJ2-5; 7 positions match TRBD1. The better agreement between TRBJ2-7 and the DNA end casts doubt on the J call. Germline V gene lookup returns CDR1 SGHVS and CDR2 FQNEAQ. This CDR3 has 14 amino acids.

This sequence joins TRBV2 and TRBJ2-2; a possible D gene is TRBD1 (6 bases). The CDR3 extends over 16 amino acids. Looked up from germline, CDR1 is SNHLY and CDR2 is FYNNEI. V was trimmed by 6 bases and J by 2 bases, leaving 16 bases between them. In nucleotides, the CDR3 is TGTGCCAGCAGGAAGCAGGGGATTTCTAACACCGGGGAGCTGTTTTTT. It specifies CASRKQGISNTGELFF.

The CDR3 DNA reads as TGTGCCAGCAGCCCTAGGGGGCCCTTCGATGGGCAGCCCCAGCATTTT. Amino acids: CASSPRGPFDGQPQHF. The chain links TRBV2 to TRBJ1-5, with TRBD1 matching over 7 bases. CDR1 and CDR2 from the germline V gene are SNHLY and FYNNEI. This CDR3 is built from 16 residues. J was trimmed by 7 bases and V by 6 bases; bases with no gene match: 15.

The chain uses TRBV19 and TRBJ2-5, with 11 bases matching TRBD2. The V and J ends lost 8 bases and 10 bases, in that order; junction bases with no gene match: 12. The CDR3 totals 14 residues. Germline V gene lookup returns CDR1 LNHDA and CDR2 SQIVND (reference sequence). This chain's CDR3 is CASSTSGAAGGQYF. DNA of the CDR3: TGTGCCAGTTCGACTAGCGGGGCCGCAGGGGGCCAGTACTTC.

The chain is built from TRBV6-4 and TRBJ2-3; perhaps TRBD1 as D (5 bases). The CDR3 has 13 amino acids. Germline loops: CDR1 MRHNA, CDR2 SNTAGT. Trimming shortened V by 2 bases and J by 3 bases, and 6 bases separated the two germline ends. This CDR3 reads CASSDGATDTQYF. For the CDR3, the DNA is TGTGCCAGCAGTGACGGGGCGACAGATACGCAGTATTTT.

This clone was seen a few times. This chain joins TRBV29-1 and TRBJ2-5; 10 nucleotides match TRBD2. The CDR3 totals 18 residues. The germline gives CDR1 SQVTM, CDR2 ANQGSEA. The V segment lost 8 bases and the J segment 2 bases; nucleotides outside the gene matches: 20. In nucleotides, the CDR3 is TGCAGCACCCTCATCCAGACTAGCGGGCTGAGACTACAAGAGACCCAGTACTTC. This encodes CSTLIQTSGLRLQETQYF.

The DNA of the CDR3 is TGCGCCAGCAGCTCTAGAGTGTTGGAAGGCACTGAAAAACTGTTTTTT. The encoded protein is CASSSRVLEGTEKLFF. The V and J genes are TRBV5-1 and TRBJ1-4; D uncertain. V was trimmed by 3 bases and J by 7 bases, leaving 19 bases between them. From germline, CDR1 is SGHRS and CDR2 YFSETQ. CDR3 size: 16 residues.

V gene TRBV7-3 combines with J gene TRBJ1-1, with a tentative D call TRBD1 (5 bases). This CDR3 spans 15 amino acids. Deletions cut 5 bases from V and 0 bases from J, with 13 bases between. Germline assignment: CDR1 SGHTA and CDR2 FQGTGA. The CDR3 protein is CASSPLQGVNTEAFF. Written as DNA, the CDR3 is TGTGCCAGCAGCCCCTTGCAGGGCGTGAACACTGAAGCTTTCTTT.

The sample holds a few counts of this clone. The chain has TRBV7-2 and TRBJ2-5; D is perhaps TRBD2 (6 bases). V dropped 5 bases and J dropped 4 bases, with 17 bases sitting between them. The germline V gene has CDR1 SGHTA and CDR2 FQGNSA. The CDR3 consists of 15 residues. The CDR3 here is CASSATLLAVETQYF. The CDR3 bases are TGTGCCAGCAGCGCGACCCTTTTAGCGGTAGAGACCCAGTACTTC.

The rearrangement uses TRBV19 and TRBJ1-5, with 7 bases aligning to TRBD1. The CDR3 loop spans 14 amino acids. The V gene end was trimmed by 5 bases and the J gene end by 5 bases; junction bases not matched to a gene: 6. Germline assignment: CDR1 LNHDA and CDR2 SQIVND (reference sequence). The CDR3 sequence: CASSLRQGHQPQHF. The CDR3 DNA is TGTGCCAGTAGTCTCAGACAGGGTCATCAGCCCCAGCATTTT.

The J gene is TRBJ2-1, the V gene TRBV13, with D tentatively TRBD2 (6 bases). V was trimmed by 5 bases and J by 0 bases, leaving 8 bases between them. The CDR3 extends over 14 amino acids. The germline CDR1 and CDR2 sequences are PRHDT and FYEKMQ (reference sequence). CDR3 coding DNA: TGTGCCAGCAGCCCGGGACTCTCCTACAATGAGCAGTTCTTC. Translated, it gives CASSPGLSYNEQFF.

This clone appeared a few times. The rearrangement joins TRBV6-5 to TRBJ1-5; 7 bases fit TRBD1. Germline V gene data show CDR1 as MNHEY and CDR2 as SVGAGI. The CDR3 is 15 residues long. The V and J ends lost 4 bases and 5 bases, in that order; junction bases with no gene match: 8. In DNA, the CDR3 is TGTGCCAGCAGTTCACAGGGGTCGGGGGATCAGCCCCAGCATTTT. Translated, it gives CASSSQGSGDQPQHF.

The chain links TRBV6-1 to TRBJ1-2; possible D gene TRBD1, 6 bases. V was pared by 6 bases and J by 3 bases, with 17 bases between. The germline gives CDR1 MNHNS, CDR2 SASEGT. CDR3 length: 15 residues. CDR3 DNA sequence: TGTGCCAGCAGCCTAGGGGGATATGGGGACTATGGCTACACCTTC. It translates to CASSLGGYGDYGYTF.

The gene calls are TRBV27 and TRBJ2-2; 9 bases map to TRBD1. Germline V lookup: CDR1 MNHEY, CDR2 SMNVEV (reference sequence). This CDR3 comprises 16 residues. J was trimmed by 5 bases and V by 5 bases; bases with no gene match: 9. CDR3 loop: CASSNSGTGSTGELFF. The CDR3 region has the DNA TGTGCCAGCAGTAACTCCGGGACAGGGTCGACCGGGGAGCTGTTTTTT.

J is TRBJ2-5 and V is TRBV29-1; 8 bases line up with TRBD1. Per germline, CDR1 SQVTM and CDR2 ANQGSEA. There are 16 residues in the CDR3. V lost 0 bases, J lost 4 bases, and 10 bases stayed unmatched. DNA for the CDR3: TGCAGCGTTGAAGATTGGGGGGACAGGACCCCAGAGACCCAGTACTTC. Protein sequence: CSVEDWGDRTPETQYF. Supplemented by reference TRBV29-1 and TRBJ2-5, the full variable domain reads SAVISQKPSRDICQRGTSLTIQCQVDSQVTMMFWYRQQPGQSLTLIATANQGSEATYESGFVIDKFPISRPNLTFSTLTVSNMSPEDSSIYLCSVEDWGDRTPETQYFGPGTRLLVL.

The chain links TRBV5-6 to TRBJ2-7, with D possibly TRBD1 on 7 matching bases. The CDR3 has 14 residues. V was cut by 3 bases and J by 2 bases, with 12 bases left in between. Germline CDR1 is SGHDT and CDR2 is YYEEEE. The CDR3: CASSWGDRTYEQYF. DNA of the CDR3: TGTGCCAGCAGCTGGGGGGACAGAACCTACGAGCAGTACTTC.

This clone was seen once. This sequence joins TRBV9 and TRBJ1-1; D may be TRBD1 (5 bases). Trimming removed 0 bases from V and 7 bases from J, with 10 bases in between. Looked up from germline, CDR1 is SGDLS and CDR2 is YYNGEE. The CDR3 length is 13 residues. The CDR3 region has the DNA TGTGCCAGCAGCGTAGGTGGGGGGAGTGAAGCTTTCTTT. Its translation is CASSVGGGSEAFF.

This clone showed up just a few times. The V call is TRBV6-5, the J call TRBJ1-2, with D possibly matching TRBD1 (5 bases). V gave up 7 bases and J gave up 7 bases, with 13 bases separating them. The CDR3 runs to 12 residues. Germline CDR1 and CDR2: MNHEY and SVGAGI. Here the CDR3 reads CASTPPGGGYTF. The CDR3 DNA follows: TGTGCCAGCACCCCTCCGGGGGGTGGCTACACCTTC.

The genes are TRBV27 and TRBJ2-7; D is possibly TRBD2 (6 bases). Trimming left V 1 base short and J 3 bases short, with 10 bases between. CDR3 length: 14 amino acids. CDR1 MNHEY and CDR2 SMNVEV come from the germline V gene (reference sequence). The CDR3 nucleotides are TGTGCCAGCAGTTTATGGCAGGGAGGCTACGAGCAGTACTTC. Amino acid sequence: CASSLWQGGYEQYF.

The rearrangement links TRBV18 to TRBJ2-7, with a tentative D call TRBD2 (6 bases). Per germline, CDR1 KGHSH and CDR2 LQKENI. This CDR3 region has 13 residues. V dropped 3 bases and J dropped 3 bases, with 9 bases sitting between them. CDR3 DNA sequence: TGTGCCAGCTCACCGGGACTCGACTACGAGCAGTACTTC. Residues: CASSPGLDYEQYF.

This rearrangement joins TRBV15 to TRBJ2-3, with TRBD2 matching 7 bases. This CDR3 contains 13 residues. CDR1 is LNHNV and CDR2 is YYDKDF in the germline V gene (reference sequence). The ends lost 9 bases at V and 6 bases at J; junction bases unmatched: 9. The DNA of the CDR3 is TGTGCCACTGAAGCGGGGAGTCAGGATACGCAGTATTTT. Protein sequence: CATEAGSQDTQYF.

The chain joins TRBV5-1 to TRBJ2-7; possible D gene TRBD1, 6 bases. CDR1 and CDR2 (germline): SGHRS, YFSETQ. The CDR3 spans 15 residues. Deletions cut 0 bases from V and 2 bases from J, with 12 bases between. CDR3 in DNA: TGCGCCAGCAGCTTGGATTGGGGGCGCCCCTACGAGCAGTACTTC. Residues: CASSLDWGRPYEQYF.

On this clone: The same CDR3 is also encoded by other DNA sequences in this sample. V is TRBV30 and J is TRBJ2-4; tentative D call: TRBD2 (6 bases). Trimming removed 2 bases from V and 0 bases from J, with 14 bases in between. CDR1 is GTSNPN and CDR2 is SVGIG in the germline V gene (reference sequence). The CDR3 contains 16 residues. The CDR3 is CAWSPRLDLAKNIQYF. The CDR3 nucleotides read TGTGCCTGGAGTCCTAGACTAGATCTAGCCAAAAACATTCAGTACTTC. Combining the CDR3 with reference TRBV30 and TRBJ2-4 gives the whole variable domain SQTIHQWPATLVQPVGSPLSLECTVEGTSNPNLYWYRQAAGRGLQLLFYSVGIGQISSEVPQNLSASRPQDRQFILSSKKLLLSDSGFYLCAWSPRLDLAKNIQYFGAGTRLSVL.